Detailed here is one T cell receptor beta chain. CDR1 and CDR2 (germline): SGHDT, YYEEEE. Trimming removed 0 bases from V and 1 base from J, with 13 bases in between. The CDR3 sequence is 16 residues long. The record originates from a study of blood T cell repertoires in COVID-19. Libraries were prepared by immunoSEQ multiplex PCR; TCRdb keeps only in-frame clonotypes and omits some of them. In the table there are 65,000 to 90,000 clones, about nine tenths of which are singletons. The receptor was isolated from a woman aged 50 to 65 with active or convalescent COVID-19. Sample: peripheral blood. The rearrangement joins TRBV5-6 to TRBJ1-2; D call uncertain. This CDR3 is CASSLVWEGDNYGYTF. DNA of the CDR3: TGTGCCAGCAGCTTGGTCTGGGAGGGTGATAACTATGGCTACACCTTC.